Listed here are 24 T cell receptor beta chains from one sample, sequenced in a study of blood T cell repertoires in COVID-19. Some clones are missing from TCRdb's copy, which holds only in-frame ones; the method was immunoSEQ multiplex PCR. The sample includes around 300,000 clones, roughly 90% of them seen just once. Sequences were obtained from peripheral blood. Every receptor here comes from a woman aged 50 to 65 with active or convalescent COVID-19.

The rearrangement uses TRBV12-3 or TRBV12-4 and TRBJ1-2; D gene ambiguous. CDR3 length: 12 residues. The V gene lost 6 bases and the J gene lost 2 bases, with 7 bases spanning the gap. For the CDR3, the DNA is TGTGCCAGCAGCCCCCAGAACTATGGCTACACCTTC. Translation: CASSPQNYGYTF.

The chain links TRBV15 to TRBJ1-4, with a tentative D call TRBD1 (5 bases). The CDR3 extends over 14 amino acids. Germline assignment: CDR1 LNHNV and CDR2 YYDKDF (reference sequence). Trimming cost V 0 bases and J 17 bases, with 19 bases left between them. In nucleotides, the CDR3 is TGTGCCACCAGCAGAGATAAAAAATCCACGGGACTATTTTTT. Translated, it gives CATSRDKKSTGLFF.

The chain carries TRBV18 and TRBJ1-2, with D possibly being TRBD1 (5 bases). Trimming stripped 1 base from V and 13 bases from J, with 22 bases between. This CDR3 is 15 amino acids long. CDR1 and CDR2 from the germline V gene are KGHSH and LQKENI. As DNA, the CDR3 is TGTGCCAGCTCACCACTCAAGTCAGTGCCAGGGCCTCTCACCTTC. This gives the protein CASSPLKSVPGPLTF.

This clone has a single count. The rearrangement links TRBV6-1 to TRBJ1-6; D unresolved. Trimming removed 1 base at V and 16 bases at J, with 11 bases between. CDR1 and CDR2 from the germline V gene are MNHNS and SASEGT. There are 12 residues in the CDR3. DNA for the CDR3: TGTGCCAGCAGTGAAGGCGGGCGATGGCTCCACTTT. It encodes CASSEGGRWLHF.

The rearrangement uses TRBV10-3 and TRBJ1-1; 7 bases match TRBD1. With 2 bases clipped from V and 4 bases from J, the junction kept 7 bases outside the gene matches. This CDR3 has 15 residues. Germline V gene sequence: CDR1 ENHRY, CDR2 SYGVKD. CDR3 sequence: CAISEEAGGLTEAFF. CDR3 nucleotide sequence: TGTGCCATCAGTGAGGAGGCAGGGGGGCTCACTGAAGCTTTCTTT.

CDR3 region: CASSLNPGVPRSTEAFF. The DNA for the CDR3 is TGTGCCAGCAGCCTAAACCCAGGGGTCCCTCGGTCGACTGAAGCTTTCTTT. The genes are TRBV7-9 and TRBJ1-1; a weak D match, TRBD1 (6 bases). The CDR3 has 17 amino acids. Germline CDR1 is SEHNR and CDR2 is FQNEAQ (reference sequence). V gave up 5 bases and J gave up 5 bases, with 24 bases separating them.

The V and J genes are TRBV19 and TRBJ2-1; 8 positions match TRBD1. There are 17 residues in the CDR3. V trimming: 6 bases; J trimming: 5 bases; junction bases outside the gene matches: 15. Per germline, CDR1 LNHDA and CDR2 SQIVND (reference sequence). The CDR3 loop is CASSRTGLGSSNNEQFF. CDR3 nucleotides: TGTGCCAGTAGCCGGACAGGGCTCGGTTCTTCCAACAATGAGCAGTTCTTC.

The rearrangement uses TRBV6-1 and TRBJ1-2, with 8 bases that match TRBD1. The germline V gene has CDR1 MNHNS and CDR2 SASEGT. The CDR3 contains 17 residues. V gave up 2 bases and J gave up 7 bases; unmatched junction bases: 15. The CDR3 DNA follows: TGTGCCAGCAGTGAAAGGGGGCCGCCGACAGGGGCCTTTGGCTACACCTTC. It yields the protein CASSERGPPTGAFGYTF.

This chain joins TRBV7-9 and TRBJ1-4; tentatively, D is TRBD1 (5 bases). The length of the CDR3 is 13 residues. CDR1 and CDR2 (germline): SEHNR, FQNEAQ (reference sequence). V lost 10 bases, J lost 8 bases, and 17 bases lay in between. CDR3 loop: CATNGQGSEKLFF. CDR3 coding DNA: TGTGCCACGAACGGGCAGGGAAGCGAAAAACTGTTTTTT.

This clone was picked up a small number of times. The chain joins TRBV10-3 to TRBJ2-5, with TRBD2 identical over 15 bases. V lost 10 bases, J lost 1 base, and 4 bases stayed unmatched. The CDR3 has 15 residues. The germline V gene encodes CDR1 ENHRY and CDR2 SYGVKD. The CDR3 sequence: CASGLAGGIQETQYF. The CDR3 nucleotides read TGTGCCAGCGGACTAGCGGGGGGGATCCAAGAGACCCAGTACTTC.

The V and J genes are TRBV5-1 and TRBJ2-5, with 7 bases lining up with TRBD1. J lost 2 bases, V lost 0 bases, and 4 bases had no gene match. The CDR3 totals 15 residues. Germline V gene data show CDR1 as SGHRS and CDR2 as YFSETQ. CDR3 sequence reads: CASSLVGDSQETQYF. CDR3 coding DNA: TGCGCCAGCAGCTTGGTAGGGGACAGTCAAGAGACCCAGTACTTC.

V is TRBV28 and J is TRBJ2-7; D remains ambiguous. The CDR3 covers 12 residues. V was clipped by 4 bases and J by 3 bases, with 7 bases between them. CDR1 is MDHEN and CDR2 is SYDVKM in the germline V gene. This CDR3 reads CASSYTVYEQYF. CDR3 in DNA: TGTGCCAGCAGTTATACAGTCTACGAGCAGTACTTC.

A note on this clone: Other DNA variants within this sample encode the same CDR3. The rearrangement uses TRBV19 and TRBJ1-1, with D hard to call. The CDR3 is 12 amino acids. Germline CDR1 is LNHDA and CDR2 is SQIVND (reference sequence). Trimming removed 8 bases from V and 1 base from J, with 8 bases in between. The CDR3 is CASRERNTEAFF. CDR3 coding DNA: TGTGCCAGTCGCGAGAGGAACACTGAAGCTTTCTTT.

The V and J genes are TRBV12-3 or TRBV12-4 and TRBJ1-2; D is undetermined. The CDR3 is 11 residues long. Trimming shortened V by 6 bases and J by 6 bases, and 8 bases separated the two germline ends. CDR3 sequence: CASSRGNGYTF. CDR3 DNA sequence: TGTGCCAGCAGCCGCGGGAATGGCTACACCTTC.

The V call is TRBV3-1 (or the pseudogene TRBV3-2), the J call TRBJ1-6, with TRBD1 as a possible D gene (6 bases). Trimming removed 0 bases from V and 7 bases from J, with 16 bases in between. The CDR3 is 17 residues long. The V gene's germline CDR1 is LGHDT and CDR2 YNNKEL (reference sequence). CDR3 nucleotide sequence: TGTGCCAGCAGCCAAGATTATCGGGGGGCGATCAATTCACCCCTCCACTTT. Translating gives CASSQDYRGAINSPLHF.

This sequence joins TRBV27 and TRBJ1-5; D remains unclear. CDR1 and CDR2 (germline): MNHEY, SMNVEV (reference sequence). The V and J ends lost 1 base and 3 bases respectively, with 10 bases between them. The CDR3 runs to 15 residues. CDR3: CASSLWADVNQPQHF. The CDR3 bases are TGTGCCAGCAGTTTATGGGCAGACGTCAATCAGCCCCAGCATTTT.

This chain joins TRBV12-5 and TRBJ1-1, with no clear D. Trimming shortened V by 2 bases and J by 6 bases, and 10 bases separated the two germline ends. Germline lookup yields CDR1 LGHNT and CDR2 FRNRAP. The CDR3 runs to 13 residues. The CDR3 sequence is CASGLSSNPEAFF. CDR3 DNA: TGTGCTAGTGGTTTGTCATCTAACCCTGAAGCTTTCTTT.

V and J are TRBV11-3 and TRBJ2-1; 7 bases are shared with TRBD2. In germline, CDR1 is SGHNT, CDR2 YENEEA. V gave up 5 bases and J gave up 5 bases; unmatched junction bases: 12. The CDR3 totals 16 residues. In DNA form, the CDR3 reads TGTGCCAGCAGCCCCCGAAGGCTAGCGGACCACAATGAGCAGTTCTTC. Translation: CASSPRRLADHNEQFF.

This clone has a single count. This sequence joins TRBV18 and TRBJ1-1; TRBD1 is a possible D gene (5 bases). The CDR3 totals 15 residues. Deletions cut 2 bases from V and 3 bases from J, with 13 bases between. Germline V lookup: CDR1 KGHSH, CDR2 LQKENI. DNA of the CDR3: TGTGCCAGCTCACCAGGGGCAGGGATGTACACTGAAGCTTTCTTT. Translated: CASSPGAGMYTEAFF.

The V gene is TRBV6-2 or TRBV6-3, the J gene TRBJ1-1; D gene ambiguous. The CDR3 totals 14 residues. The germline CDR1 and CDR2 sequences are MNHEY and SVGEGT. Trimming left V 5 bases short and J 4 bases short, with 14 bases between. In DNA, the CDR3 is TGTGCCAGCAGTCCGCTTCCTCGGGGCACTGAAGCTTTCTTT. This gives the protein CASSPLPRGTEAFF.

The gene calls are TRBV6-1 and TRBJ1-2; a weak D match, TRBD1 (5 bases). Trimming stripped 3 bases from V and 4 bases from J, with 9 bases between. The germline V gene encodes CDR1 MNHNS and CDR2 SASEGT. The CDR3 is 13 amino acids. In DNA, the CDR3 is TGTGCCAGCAGTGAGTCAGGGCTCTATGGCTACACCTTC. Encoded protein: CASSESGLYGYTF.

V and J are TRBV18 and TRBJ2-5, with D perhaps TRBD1 (5 bases). The CDR3 sequence is 14 residues long. The germline CDR1 and CDR2 sequences are KGHSH and LQKENI. The V gene lost 0 bases and the J gene lost 5 bases, with 10 bases spanning the gap. The CDR3 bases are TGTGCCAGCTCACCACCGCAGGGCTTTGAGACCCAGTACTTC. Translation gives CASSPPQGFETQYF.

The chain couples TRBV7-2 to TRBJ1-1, with a possible D match to TRBD1 (5 bases). CDR1 is SGHTA and CDR2 is FQGNSA in the germline V gene. The CDR3 is 15 residues long. The V end was cut by 5 bases, the J end by 1 base, with 14 bases between. The chain's CDR3 is CASSASGTENTEAFF. CDR3 bases: TGTGCCAGCAGCGCCAGCGGGACGGAGAACACTGAAGCTTTCTTT.

Note on this clone: Different DNA sequences within this sample yield the same CDR3. This chain joins TRBV30 and TRBJ2-5, with TRBD1 as a possible D gene (6 bases). The V gene lost 3 bases and the J gene lost 5 bases, with 7 bases spanning the gap. From germline, CDR1 is GTSNPN and CDR2 SVGIG (reference sequence). CDR3 size: 11 residues. The CDR3 reads CAWSQGETQYF. The DNA for the CDR3 is TGTGCCTGGAGCCAGGGGGAGACCCAGTACTTC.